The source of this T cell receptor beta chain is a study of identical twins. MiXCR, run by TCRdb on the 5' RACE reads, gives a single entry per CDR3 protein. The sample shows under 1 million distinct CDR3 sequences, roughly an eighth of them seen only once. This clonotype was seen at least ten times. CDR1 MNHEY and CDR2 SMNVEV come from the germline V gene (reference sequence). The CDR3 consists of 14 residues. V was clipped by 3 bases and J by 4 bases, with 12 bases between them. The sample was also reused in another study, on yellow fever vaccine responses in identical twins.

This TCR came from a young woman in good health. The specimen was PBMCs. The chain employs TRBV27 and TRBJ1-1; tentatively, D is TRBD1 (5 bases). In DNA form, the CDR3 reads TGTGCCAGCAGTTTCGGCGAAAGGGGCACTGAAGCTTTCTTT. Translation gives CASSFGERGTEAFF.